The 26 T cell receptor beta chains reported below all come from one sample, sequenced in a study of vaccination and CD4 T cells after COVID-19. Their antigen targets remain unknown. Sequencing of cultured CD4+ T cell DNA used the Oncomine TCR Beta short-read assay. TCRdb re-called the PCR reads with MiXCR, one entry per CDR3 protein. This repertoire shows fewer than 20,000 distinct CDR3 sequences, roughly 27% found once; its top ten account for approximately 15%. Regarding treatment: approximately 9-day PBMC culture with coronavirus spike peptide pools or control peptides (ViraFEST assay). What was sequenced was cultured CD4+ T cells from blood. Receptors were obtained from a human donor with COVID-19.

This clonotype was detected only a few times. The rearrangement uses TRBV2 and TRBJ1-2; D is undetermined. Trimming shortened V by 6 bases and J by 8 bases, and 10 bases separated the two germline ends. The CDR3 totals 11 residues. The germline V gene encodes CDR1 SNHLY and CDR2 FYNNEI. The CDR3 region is CASRFFLGYTF. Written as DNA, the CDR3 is TGTGCCAGCAGGTTCTTTCTGGGCTACACCTTC.

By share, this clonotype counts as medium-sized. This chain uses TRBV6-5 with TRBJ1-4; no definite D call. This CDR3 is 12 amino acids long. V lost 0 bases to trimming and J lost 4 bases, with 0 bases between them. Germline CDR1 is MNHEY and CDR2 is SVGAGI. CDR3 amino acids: CASSYSNEKLFF. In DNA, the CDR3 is TGTGCCAGCAGTTACTCTAATGAAAAACTGTTTTTT.

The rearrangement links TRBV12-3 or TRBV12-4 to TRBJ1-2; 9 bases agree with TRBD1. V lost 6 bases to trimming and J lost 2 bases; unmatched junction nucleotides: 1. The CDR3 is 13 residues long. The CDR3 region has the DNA TGTGCCAGCAGGGGGACAGGGAACTATGGCTACACCTTC. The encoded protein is CASRGTGNYGYTF.

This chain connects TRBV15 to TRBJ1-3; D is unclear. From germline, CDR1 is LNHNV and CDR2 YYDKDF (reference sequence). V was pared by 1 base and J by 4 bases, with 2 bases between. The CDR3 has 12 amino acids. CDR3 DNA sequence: TGTGCCACCAGCAGAGTCGGAAACACCATATATTTT. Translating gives CATSRVGNTIYF.

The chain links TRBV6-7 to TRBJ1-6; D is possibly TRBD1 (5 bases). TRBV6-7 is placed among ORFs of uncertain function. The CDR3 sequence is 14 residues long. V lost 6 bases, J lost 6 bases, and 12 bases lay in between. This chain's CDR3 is CASRLGEVNSPLHF. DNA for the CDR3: TGTGCCAGCAGATTGGGGGAAGTTAATTCACCCCTCCACTTT.

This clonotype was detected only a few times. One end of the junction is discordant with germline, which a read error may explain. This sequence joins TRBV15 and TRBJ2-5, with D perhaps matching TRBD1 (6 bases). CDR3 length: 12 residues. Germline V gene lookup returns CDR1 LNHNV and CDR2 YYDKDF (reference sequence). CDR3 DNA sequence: TGTGCCACCAGCAGAGATAACAGGGCCCATTACTTC. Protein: CATSRDNRAHYF.

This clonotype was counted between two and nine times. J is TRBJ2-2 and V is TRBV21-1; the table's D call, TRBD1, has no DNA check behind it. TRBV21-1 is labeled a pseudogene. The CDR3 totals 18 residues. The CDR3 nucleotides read TGTGCCAGCAGCAAACTCTCAGGGATACACCCTAACACCGGGGAGCTGTTTTTT. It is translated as CASSKLSGIHPNTGELFF.

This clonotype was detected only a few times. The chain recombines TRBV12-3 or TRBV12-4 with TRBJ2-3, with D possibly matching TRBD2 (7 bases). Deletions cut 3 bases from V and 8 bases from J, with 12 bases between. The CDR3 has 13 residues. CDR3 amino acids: CASSLGGGGTQYF. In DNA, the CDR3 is TGTGCCAGCAGTTTGGGAGGGGGGGGTACGCAGTATTTT.

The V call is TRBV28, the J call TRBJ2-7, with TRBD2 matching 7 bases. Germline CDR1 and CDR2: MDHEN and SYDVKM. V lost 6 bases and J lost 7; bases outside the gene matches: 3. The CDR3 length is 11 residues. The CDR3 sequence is CASRAGNEQYF. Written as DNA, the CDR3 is TGTGCCAGCAGAGCGGGGAATGAGCAGTACTTC.

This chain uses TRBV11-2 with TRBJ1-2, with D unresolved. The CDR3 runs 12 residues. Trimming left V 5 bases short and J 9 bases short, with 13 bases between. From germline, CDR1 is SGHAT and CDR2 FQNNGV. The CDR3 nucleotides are TGTGCCAGCAGCCGGATGCTGGGGAGCTACACCTTC. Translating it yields CASSRMLGSYTF.

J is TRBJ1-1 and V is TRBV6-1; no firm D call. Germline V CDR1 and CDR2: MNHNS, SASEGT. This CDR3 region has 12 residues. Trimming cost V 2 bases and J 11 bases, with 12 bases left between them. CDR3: CASSERLRRAFF. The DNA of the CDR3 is TGTGCCAGCAGTGAACGCCTTCGTAGGGCTTTCTTT.

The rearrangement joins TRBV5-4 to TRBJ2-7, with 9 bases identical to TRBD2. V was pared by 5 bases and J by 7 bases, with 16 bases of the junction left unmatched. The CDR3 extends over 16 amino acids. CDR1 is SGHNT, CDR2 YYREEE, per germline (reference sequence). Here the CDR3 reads CASRAGGAQTANEQYF. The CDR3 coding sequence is TGTGCCAGCAGGGCGGGAGGGGCGCAAACCGCCAATGAGCAGTACTTC.

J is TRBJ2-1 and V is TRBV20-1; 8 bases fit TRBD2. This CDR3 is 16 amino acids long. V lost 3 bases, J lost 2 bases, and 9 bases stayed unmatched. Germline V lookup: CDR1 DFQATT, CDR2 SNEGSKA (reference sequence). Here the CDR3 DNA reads TGCAGTGCTAGGGCCTCGGGACTAGGGACCTACAATGAGCAGTTCTTC. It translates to CSARASGLGTYNEQFF.

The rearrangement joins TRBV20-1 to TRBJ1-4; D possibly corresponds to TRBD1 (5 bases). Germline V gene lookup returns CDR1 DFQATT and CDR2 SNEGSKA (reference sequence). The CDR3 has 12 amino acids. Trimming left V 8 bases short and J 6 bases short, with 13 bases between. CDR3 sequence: CSMGGYDEKLFF. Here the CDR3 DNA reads TGCAGTATGGGGGGGTACGATGAAAAACTGTTTTTT.

Written as DNA, the CDR3 is TGTGCCAGTTCCCCGGAGAAGACCTATGGCTACACCTTC. Translation gives CASSPEKTYGYTF. This rearrangement joins TRBV19 to TRBJ1-2; D call uncertain. V dropped 8 bases and J dropped 4 bases, with 14 bases sitting between them. This CDR3 is built from 13 residues. CDR1 is LNHDA and CDR2 is SQIVND in the germline V gene (reference sequence).

The CDR3 protein is CASSPHLGGANEKLFF. DNA of the CDR3: TGTGCCAGCAGCCCACATCTTGGGGGCGCTAATGAAAAACTGTTTTTT. This rearrangement joins TRBV7-2 to TRBJ1-4, with D maybe TRBD1 (6 bases). This CDR3 region has 16 residues. Germline V CDR1 and CDR2: SGHTA, FQGNSA. V lost 5 bases and J 3 bases, leaving 16 bases between the germline ends.

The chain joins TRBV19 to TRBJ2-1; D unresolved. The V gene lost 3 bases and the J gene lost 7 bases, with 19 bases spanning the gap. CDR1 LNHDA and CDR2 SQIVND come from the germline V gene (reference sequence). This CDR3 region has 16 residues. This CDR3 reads CASSIRVARPGNEQFF. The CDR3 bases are TGTGCCAGTAGTATTCGGGTGGCGCGGCCTGGGAATGAGCAGTTCTTC.

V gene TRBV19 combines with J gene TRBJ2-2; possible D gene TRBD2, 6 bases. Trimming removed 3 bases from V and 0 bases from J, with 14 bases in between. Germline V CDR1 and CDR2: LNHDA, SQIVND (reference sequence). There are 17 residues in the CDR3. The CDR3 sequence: CASSIGGGAANTGELFF. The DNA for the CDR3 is TGTGCCAGTAGTATTGGAGGCGGGGCCGCGAACACCGGGGAGCTGTTTTTT. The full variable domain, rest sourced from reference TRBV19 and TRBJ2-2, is DGGITQSPKYLFRKEGQNVTLSCEQNLNHDAMYWYRQDPGQGLRLIYYSQIVNDFQKGDIAEGYSVSREKKESFPLTVTSAQKNPTAFYLCASSIGGGAANTGELFFGEGSRLTVL.

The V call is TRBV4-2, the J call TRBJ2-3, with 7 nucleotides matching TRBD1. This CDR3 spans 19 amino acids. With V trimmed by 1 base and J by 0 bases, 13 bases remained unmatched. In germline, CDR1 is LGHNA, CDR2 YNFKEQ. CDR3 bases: TGTGCCAGCAGCCAAGGTAACAAGGGTGGGACAGCTAGCACAGATACGCAGTATTTT. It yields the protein CASSQGNKGGTASTDTQYF.

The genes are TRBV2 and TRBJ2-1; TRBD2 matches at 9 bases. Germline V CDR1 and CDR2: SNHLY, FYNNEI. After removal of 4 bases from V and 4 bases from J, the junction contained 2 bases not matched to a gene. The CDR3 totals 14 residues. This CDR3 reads CASSGLADYNEQFF. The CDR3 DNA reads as TGTGCCAGCAGTGGACTAGCGGATTACAATGAGCAGTTCTTC.

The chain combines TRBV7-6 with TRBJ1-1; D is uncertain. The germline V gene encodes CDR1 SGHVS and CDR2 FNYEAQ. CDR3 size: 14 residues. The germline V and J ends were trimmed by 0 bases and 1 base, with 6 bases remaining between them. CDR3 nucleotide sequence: TGTGCCAGCAGCTTAGCGCCAGGGAACACTGAAGCTTTCTTT. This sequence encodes CASSLAPGNTEAFF.

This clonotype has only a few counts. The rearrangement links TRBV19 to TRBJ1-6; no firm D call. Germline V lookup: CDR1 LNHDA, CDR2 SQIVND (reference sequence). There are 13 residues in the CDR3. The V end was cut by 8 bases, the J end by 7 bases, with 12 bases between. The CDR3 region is CASQRGYNSPLHF. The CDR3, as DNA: TGTGCCAGTCAGCGGGGTTACAATTCACCCCTCCACTTT. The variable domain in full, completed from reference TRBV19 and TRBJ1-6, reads DGGITQSPKYLFRKEGQNVTLSCEQNLNHDAMYWYRQDPGQGLRLIYYSQIVNDFQKGDIAEGYSVSREKKESFPLTVTSAQKNPTAFYLCASQRGYNSPLHFGNGTRLTVT.

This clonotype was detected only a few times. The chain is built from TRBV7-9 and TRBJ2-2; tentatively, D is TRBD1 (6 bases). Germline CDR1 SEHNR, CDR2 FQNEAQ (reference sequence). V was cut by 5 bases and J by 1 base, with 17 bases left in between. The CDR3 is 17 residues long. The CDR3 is CASSQRVGQKNTGELFF. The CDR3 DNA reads TGTGCCAGCAGCCAAAGGGTGGGACAAAAGAACACCGGGGAGCTGTTTTTT.

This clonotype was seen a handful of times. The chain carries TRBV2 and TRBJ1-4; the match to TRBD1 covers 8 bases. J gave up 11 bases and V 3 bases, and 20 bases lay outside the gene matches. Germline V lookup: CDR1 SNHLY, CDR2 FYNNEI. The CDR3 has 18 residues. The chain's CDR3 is CASSDSFLFRDRRTKLFF. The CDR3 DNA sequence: TGTGCCAGCAGTGACTCCTTCTTATTCCGGGACAGGAGGACGAAACTGTTTTTT.

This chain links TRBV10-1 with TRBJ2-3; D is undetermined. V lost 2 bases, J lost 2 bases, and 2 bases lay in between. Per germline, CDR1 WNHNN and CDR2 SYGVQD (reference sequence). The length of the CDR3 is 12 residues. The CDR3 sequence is CASSENTDTQYF. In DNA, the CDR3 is TGCGCCAGCAGTGAGAACACAGATACGCAGTATTTT.

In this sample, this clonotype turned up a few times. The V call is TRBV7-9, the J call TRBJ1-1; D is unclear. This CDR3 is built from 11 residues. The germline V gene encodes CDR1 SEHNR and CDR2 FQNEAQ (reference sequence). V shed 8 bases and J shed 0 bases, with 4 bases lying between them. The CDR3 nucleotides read TGTGCCAGCCTTTTGAACACTGAAGCTTTCTTT. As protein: CASLLNTEAFF. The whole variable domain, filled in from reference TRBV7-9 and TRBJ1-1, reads DTGVSQNPRHKITKRGQNVTFRCDPISEHNRLYWYRQTLGQGPEFLTYFQNEAQLEKSRLLSDRFSAERPKGSFSTLEIQRTEQGDSAMYLCASLLNTEAFFGQGTRLTVV.